A selection of T cell receptor beta chains follows, all from one sample in a study of CD8 T cells in Susac syndrome. TCRdb analysed the immunoSEQ multiplex PCR reads with MiXCR anew, one entry per CDR3 protein. Of roughly 200,000 distinct CDR3 sequences listed, 95% are singletons. The sequencing input was CD4+ T cells from PBMCs. These receptors originate from a human donor in good health. The CDR3 runs from the conserved cysteine through the conserved F or W. A D gene is named only where the DNA matches it firmly. Where a row states a size, it is once, few, many or the class of an expanded clone; other rows omit it.

V gene,J gene,D gene,clone size,CDR3 DNA,CDR3 protein
TRBV27,TRBJ2-7,.,.,TGTGCCCCCTTGACAGAGGATCTCTACGAGCAGTACTTC,CAPLTEDLYEQYF
TRBV24-1,TRBJ2-2,.,.,TGTGCCACCAGTGATTGGGGGGGGCCCGGGGAGCTGTTTTTT,CATSDWGGPGELFF
TRBV20-1,TRBJ2-1,.,.,TGCAGTGCTGGGGGCCTCGATGAGCAGTTCTTC,CSAGGLDEQFF
TRBV20-1,TRBJ2-5,TRBD2,.,TGCAGTGCTACGGCGGGAGCACTCAAAGAGACCCAGTACTTC,CSATAGALKETQYF
TRBV30,TRBJ1-3,.,.,TGTGCCTGGAGTGTCCGGACCGCAAGCTCTGGAAACACCATATATTTT,CAWSVRTASSGNTIYF
TRBV3-1,TRBJ1-5,.,once,TGTGCCAGCACCCAAGGCCAGGGTGTACAGCCCCAGCATTTT,CASTQGQGVQPQHF
TRBV19,TRBJ2-7,.,.,TGTGCCGCTGCGTCCGGGACTTACGCCTACGAGCAGTACTTC,CAAASGTYAYEQYF
TRBV5-1,TRBJ1-1,.,.,TGCGCCAGCAGCTCGGACGGAATGAACACTGAAGCTTTCTTT,CASSSDGMNTEAFF
TRBV3-1,TRBJ1-1,.,.,TGTGCCAGCAGTTTGCGAGGGGTTGGCACTGAAGCTTTCTTT,CASSLRGVGTEAFF
TRBV7-2,TRBJ1-3,.,few,TGTGCCAGCAGCTTAGGGACAGCTGGAAACACCATATATTTT,CASSLGTAGNTIYF
TRBV27,TRBJ1-2,TRBD1,once,TGTGCCAGCAGTCCGACCATGGACAGGGACTATGGCTACACCTTC,CASSPTMDRDYGYTF
TRBV4-3,TRBJ2-1,TRBD1,.,TGCGCCAGCAGCCAAGTGACAGGGCTCTATGAGCAGTTCTTC,CASSQVTGLYEQFF
TRBV27,TRBJ1-2,.,.,TGTGCCAGCAGTACCTCGGGCAGGGGCTATGGCTACACCTTC,CASSTSGRGYGYTF
TRBV7-2,TRBJ2-7,TRBD1,.,TGTGCCAGCAGCTTACAGGGCAGGGGGCTAAGCGAGCAGTACTTC,CASSLQGRGLSEQYF